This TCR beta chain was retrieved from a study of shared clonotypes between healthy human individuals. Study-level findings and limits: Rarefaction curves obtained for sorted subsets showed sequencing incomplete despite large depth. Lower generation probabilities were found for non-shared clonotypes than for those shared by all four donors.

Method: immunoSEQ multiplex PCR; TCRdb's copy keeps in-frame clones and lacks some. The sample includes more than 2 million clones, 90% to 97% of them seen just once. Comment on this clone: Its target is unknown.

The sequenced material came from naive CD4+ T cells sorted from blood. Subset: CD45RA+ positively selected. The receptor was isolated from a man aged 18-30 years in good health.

CDR3 DNA: TGTGCCAGTAGCAAGAAACCTTACACTGAAGCTTTCTTT. Amino acid sequence: CASSKKPYTEAFF. This chain uses TRBV19 with TRBJ1-1; D is uncertain. Germline assignment: CDR1 LNHDA and CDR2 SQIVND (reference sequence). V was cut by 6 bases and J by 3 bases, with 11 bases left in between. The CDR3 is made up of 13 amino acids.